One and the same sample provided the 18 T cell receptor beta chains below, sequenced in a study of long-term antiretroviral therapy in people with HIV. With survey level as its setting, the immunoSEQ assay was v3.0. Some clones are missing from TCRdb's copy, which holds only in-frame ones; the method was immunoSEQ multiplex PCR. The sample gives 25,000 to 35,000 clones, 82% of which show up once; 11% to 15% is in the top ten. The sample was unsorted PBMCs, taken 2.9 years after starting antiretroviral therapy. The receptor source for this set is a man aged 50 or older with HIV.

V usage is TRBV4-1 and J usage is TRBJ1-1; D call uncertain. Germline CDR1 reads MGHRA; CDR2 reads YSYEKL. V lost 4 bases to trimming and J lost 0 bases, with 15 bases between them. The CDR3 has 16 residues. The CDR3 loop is CASSPQNQRLNTEAFF. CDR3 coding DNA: TGCGCCAGCAGCCCCCAGAACCAGAGACTGAACACTGAAGCTTTCTTT.

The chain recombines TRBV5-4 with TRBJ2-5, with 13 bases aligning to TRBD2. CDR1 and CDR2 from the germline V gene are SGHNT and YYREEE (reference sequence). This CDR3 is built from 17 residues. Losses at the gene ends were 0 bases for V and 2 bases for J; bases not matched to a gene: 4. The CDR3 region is CASSLGGLAGKQETQYF. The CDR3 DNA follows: TGTGCCAGCAGCTTGGGGGGACTAGCGGGGAAACAAGAGACCCAGTACTTC.

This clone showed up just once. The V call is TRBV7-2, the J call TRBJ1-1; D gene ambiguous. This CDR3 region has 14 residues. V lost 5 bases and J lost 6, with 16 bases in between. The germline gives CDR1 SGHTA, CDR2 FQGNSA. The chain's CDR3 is CASSPGSGVPEAFF. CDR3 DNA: TGTGCCAGCAGCCCAGGCTCAGGAGTGCCTGAAGCTTTCTTT. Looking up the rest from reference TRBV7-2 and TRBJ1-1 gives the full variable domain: GAGVSQSPSNKVTEKGKDVELRCDPISGHTALYWYRQSLGQGLEFLIYFQGNSAPDKSGLPSDRFSAERTGGSVSTLTIQRTQQEDSAVYLCASSPGSGVPEAFFGQGTRLTVV.

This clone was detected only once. CDR3 amino acids: CASGSSTTRGETQYF. The DNA for the CDR3 is TGTGCTAGTGGTTCTTCGACCACTCGAGGAGAGACCCAGTACTTC. This sequence joins TRBV12-5 and TRBJ2-5; the D is unclear. Germline-derived CDR1 and CDR2 are LGHNT and FRNRAP. The V gene lost 4 bases and the J gene lost 4 bases, with 16 bases spanning the gap. This CDR3 comprises 15 residues.

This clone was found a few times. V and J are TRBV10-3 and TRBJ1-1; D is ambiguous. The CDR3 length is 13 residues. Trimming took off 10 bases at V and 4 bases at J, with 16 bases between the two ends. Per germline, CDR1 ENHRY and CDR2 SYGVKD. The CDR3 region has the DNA TGTGCCACCCGAGTGAGCACGGGCACTGAAGCTTTCTTT. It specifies CATRVSTGTEAFF.

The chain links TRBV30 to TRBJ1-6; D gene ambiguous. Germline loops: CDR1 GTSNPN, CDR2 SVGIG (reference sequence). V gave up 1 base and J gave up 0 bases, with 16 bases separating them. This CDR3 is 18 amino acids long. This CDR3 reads CAWSAWGIGSSYNSPLHF. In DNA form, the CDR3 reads TGTGCCTGGAGTGCTTGGGGAATTGGTAGCTCCTATAATTCACCCCTCCACTTT.

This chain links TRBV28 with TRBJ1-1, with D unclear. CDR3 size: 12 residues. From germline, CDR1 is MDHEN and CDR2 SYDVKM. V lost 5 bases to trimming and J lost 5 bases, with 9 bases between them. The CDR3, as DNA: TGTGCCAGCAGTAGGATAAGGACTGAAGCTTTCTTT. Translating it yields CASSRIRTEAFF.

The CDR3 region is CASSYSGQEWTGELFF. The CDR3, as DNA: TGTGCCAGCAGTTACTCGGGACAGGAGTGGACCGGGGAGCTGTTTTTT. The chain employs TRBV6-5 and TRBJ2-2; 8 bases match TRBD1. This CDR3 is 16 amino acids long. V shed 0 bases, J shed 5 bases, and the junction held 5 bases outside the gene matches. In germline, CDR1 is MNHEY, CDR2 SVGAGI.

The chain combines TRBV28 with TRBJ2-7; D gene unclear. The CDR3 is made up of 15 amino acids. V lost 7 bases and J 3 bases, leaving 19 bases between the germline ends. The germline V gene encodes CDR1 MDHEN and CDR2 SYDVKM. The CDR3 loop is CASISPRRSGYEQYF. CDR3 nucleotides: TGTGCCAGCATAAGCCCTCGAAGGTCCGGCTACGAGCAGTACTTC. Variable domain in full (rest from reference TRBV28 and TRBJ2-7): DVKVTQSSRYLVKRTGEKVFLECVQDMDHENMFWYRQDPGLGLRLIYFSYDVKMKEKGDIPEGYSVSREKKERFSLILESASTNQTSMYLCASISPRRSGYEQYFGPGTRLTVT.

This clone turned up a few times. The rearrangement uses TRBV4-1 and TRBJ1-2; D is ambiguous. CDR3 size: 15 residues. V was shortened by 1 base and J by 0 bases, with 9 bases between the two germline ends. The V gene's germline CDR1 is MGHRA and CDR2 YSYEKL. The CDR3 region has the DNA TGCGCCAGCAGCCAAGGAGTTAGCCCTAACTATGGCTACACCTTC. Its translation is CASSQGVSPNYGYTF.

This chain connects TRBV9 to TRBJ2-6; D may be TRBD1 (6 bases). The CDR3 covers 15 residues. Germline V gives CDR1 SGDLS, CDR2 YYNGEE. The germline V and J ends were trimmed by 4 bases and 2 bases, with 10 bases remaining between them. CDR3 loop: CASSTQGTGANVLTF. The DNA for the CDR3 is TGTGCCAGCAGCACCCAGGGGACTGGGGCCAACGTCCTGACTTTC.

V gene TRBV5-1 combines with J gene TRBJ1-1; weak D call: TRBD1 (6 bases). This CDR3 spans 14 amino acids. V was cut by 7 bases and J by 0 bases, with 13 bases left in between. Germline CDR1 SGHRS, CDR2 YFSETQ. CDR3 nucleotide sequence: TGCGCCAGCGCCCAGGGGCAAATGAACACTGAAGCTTTCTTT. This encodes CASAQGQMNTEAFF.

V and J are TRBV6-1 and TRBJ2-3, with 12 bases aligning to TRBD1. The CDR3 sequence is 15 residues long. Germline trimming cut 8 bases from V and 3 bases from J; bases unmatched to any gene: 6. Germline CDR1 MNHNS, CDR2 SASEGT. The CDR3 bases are TGTGCCAGCCGCAGGGGACAGGGGGCGACAGATACGCAGTATTTT. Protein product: CASRRGQGATDTQYF.

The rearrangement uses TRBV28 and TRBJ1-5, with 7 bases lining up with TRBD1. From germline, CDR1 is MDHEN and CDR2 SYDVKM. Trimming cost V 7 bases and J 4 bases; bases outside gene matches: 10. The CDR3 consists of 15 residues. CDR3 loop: CASKIRGGGNQPQHF. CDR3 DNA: TGTGCCAGCAAGATTCGAGGGGGCGGGAATCAGCCCCAGCATTTT.

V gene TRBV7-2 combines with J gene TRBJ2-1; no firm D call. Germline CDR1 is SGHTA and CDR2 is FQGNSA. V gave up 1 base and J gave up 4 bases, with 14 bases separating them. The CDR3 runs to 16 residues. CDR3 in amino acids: CASSLGAGELYNEQFF. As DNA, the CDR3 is TGTGCCAGCAGCTTAGGTGCCGGAGAGCTTTACAATGAGCAGTTCTTC.

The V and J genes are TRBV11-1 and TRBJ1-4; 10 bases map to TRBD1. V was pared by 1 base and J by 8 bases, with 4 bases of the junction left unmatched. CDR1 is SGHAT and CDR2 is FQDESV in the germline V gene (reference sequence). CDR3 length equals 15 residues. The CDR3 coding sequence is TGTGCCAGCAGCTTAGGGGGACAGGGGAACGAAAAACTGTTTTTT. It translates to CASSLGGQGNEKLFF.

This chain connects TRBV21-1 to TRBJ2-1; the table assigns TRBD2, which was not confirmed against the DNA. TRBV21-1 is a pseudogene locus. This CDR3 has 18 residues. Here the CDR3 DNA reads TGTGCCAGCAGCCCCCCAAGGGGGCGGGGGGTCATATACAATGAGCAGTTCTTC. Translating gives CASSPPRGRGVIYNEQFF.

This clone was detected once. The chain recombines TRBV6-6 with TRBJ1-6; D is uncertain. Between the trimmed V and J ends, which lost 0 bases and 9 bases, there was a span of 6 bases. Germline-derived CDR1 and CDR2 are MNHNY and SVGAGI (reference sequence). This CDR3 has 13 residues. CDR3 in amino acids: CASSYSIGSPLHF. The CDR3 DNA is TGTGCCAGCAGTTACTCGATAGGTTCACCCCTCCACTTT.